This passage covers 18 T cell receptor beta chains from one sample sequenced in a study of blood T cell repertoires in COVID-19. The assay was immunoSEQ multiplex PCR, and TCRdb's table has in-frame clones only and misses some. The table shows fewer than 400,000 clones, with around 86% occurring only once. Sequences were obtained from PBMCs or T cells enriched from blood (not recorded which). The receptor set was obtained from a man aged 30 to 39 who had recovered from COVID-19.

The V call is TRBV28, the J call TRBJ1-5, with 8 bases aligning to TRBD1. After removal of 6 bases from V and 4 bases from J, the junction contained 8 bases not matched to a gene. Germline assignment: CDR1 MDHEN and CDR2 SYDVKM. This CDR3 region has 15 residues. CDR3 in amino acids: CASSPWGTGNQPQHF. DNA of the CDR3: TGTGCCAGCAGCCCTTGGGGGACAGGTAATCAGCCCCAGCATTTT. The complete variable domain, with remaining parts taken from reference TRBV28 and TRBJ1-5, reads DVKVTQSSRYLVKRTGEKVFLECVQDMDHENMFWYRQDPGLGLRLIYFSYDVKMKEKGDIPEGYSVSREKKERFSLILESASTNQTSMYLCASSPWGTGNQPQHFGDGTRLSIL.

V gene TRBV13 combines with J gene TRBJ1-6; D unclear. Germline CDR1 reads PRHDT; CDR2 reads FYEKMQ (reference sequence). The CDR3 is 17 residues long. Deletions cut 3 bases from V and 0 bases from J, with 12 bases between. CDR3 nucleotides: TGTGCCAGCAGCTTCACCTCCAAGAGCTCCTATAATTCACCCCTCCACTTT. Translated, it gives CASSFTSKSSYNSPLHF.

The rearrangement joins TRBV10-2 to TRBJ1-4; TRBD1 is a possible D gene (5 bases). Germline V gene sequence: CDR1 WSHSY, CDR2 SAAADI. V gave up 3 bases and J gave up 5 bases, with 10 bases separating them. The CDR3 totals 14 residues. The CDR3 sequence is CASSDRGSNEKLFF. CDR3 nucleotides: TGCGCCAGCAGTGATAGGGGATCAAATGAAAAACTGTTTTTT.

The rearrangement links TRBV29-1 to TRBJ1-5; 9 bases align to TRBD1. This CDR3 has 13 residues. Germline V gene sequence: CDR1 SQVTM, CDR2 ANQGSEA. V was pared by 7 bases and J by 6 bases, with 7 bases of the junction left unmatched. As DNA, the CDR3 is TGCAGCGGGGGACAGGGATGGGGTCAGCCCCAGCATTTT. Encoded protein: CSGGQGWGQPQHF.

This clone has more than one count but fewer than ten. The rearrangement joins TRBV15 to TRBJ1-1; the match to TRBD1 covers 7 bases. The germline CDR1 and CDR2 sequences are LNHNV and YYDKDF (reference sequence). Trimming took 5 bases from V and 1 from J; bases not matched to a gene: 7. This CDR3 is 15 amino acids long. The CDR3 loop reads CATSSLDRENTEAFF. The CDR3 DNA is TGTGCCACCAGCTCTCTCGACAGGGAGAACACTGAAGCTTTCTTT.

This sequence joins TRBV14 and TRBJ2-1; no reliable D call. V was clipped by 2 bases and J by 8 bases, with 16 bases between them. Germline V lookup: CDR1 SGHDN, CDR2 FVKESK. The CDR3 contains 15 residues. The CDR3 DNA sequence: TGTGCCAGCAGCCAACTAACCGCAGGCAGGTATGAGCAGTTCTTC. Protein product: CASSQLTAGRYEQFF.

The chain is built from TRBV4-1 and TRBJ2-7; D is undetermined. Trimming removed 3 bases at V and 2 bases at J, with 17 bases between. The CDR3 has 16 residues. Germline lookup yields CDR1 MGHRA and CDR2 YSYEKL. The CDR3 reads CASSQGAVSSTYEQYF. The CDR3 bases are TGCGCCAGCAGCCAGGGTGCGGTCAGTTCAACCTACGAGCAGTACTTC.

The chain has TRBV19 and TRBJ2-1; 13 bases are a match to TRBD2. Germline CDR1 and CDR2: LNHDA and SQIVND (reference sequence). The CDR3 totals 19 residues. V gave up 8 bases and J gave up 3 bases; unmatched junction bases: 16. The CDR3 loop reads CASGDRSETSGRNYNEQFF. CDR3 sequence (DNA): TGTGCCAGTGGTGACAGGAGTGAGACTAGCGGGAGGAACTACAATGAGCAGTTCTTC.

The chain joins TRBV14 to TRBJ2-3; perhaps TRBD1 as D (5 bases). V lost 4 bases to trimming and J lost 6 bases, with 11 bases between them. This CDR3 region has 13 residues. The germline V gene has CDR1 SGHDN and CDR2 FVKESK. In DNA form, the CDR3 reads TGTGCCAGCAGCCGAACAGGCTCCGATACGCAGTATTTT. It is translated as CASSRTGSDTQYF.

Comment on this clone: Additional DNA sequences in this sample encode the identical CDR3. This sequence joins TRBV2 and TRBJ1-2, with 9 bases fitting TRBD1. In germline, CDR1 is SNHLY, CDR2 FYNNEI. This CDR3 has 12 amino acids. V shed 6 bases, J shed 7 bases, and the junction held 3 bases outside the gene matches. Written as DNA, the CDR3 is TGTGCCAGCAGAACAGGGGGCGGTGGCTACACCTTC. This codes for CASRTGGGGYTF.

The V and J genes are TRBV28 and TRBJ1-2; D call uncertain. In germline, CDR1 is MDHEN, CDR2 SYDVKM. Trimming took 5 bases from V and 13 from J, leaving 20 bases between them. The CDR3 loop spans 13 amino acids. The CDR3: CASSTPLTTAGTF. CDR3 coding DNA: TGTGCCAGCAGTACACCTCTTACGACGGCGGGCACCTTC.

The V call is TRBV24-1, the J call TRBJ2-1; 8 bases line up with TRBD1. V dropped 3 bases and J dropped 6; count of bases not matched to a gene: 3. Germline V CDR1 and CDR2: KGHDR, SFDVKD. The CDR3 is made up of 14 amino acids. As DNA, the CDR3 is TGTGCCACCAGTGATGGACAGGGTAGCAATGAGCAGTTCTTC. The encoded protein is CATSDGQGSNEQFF.

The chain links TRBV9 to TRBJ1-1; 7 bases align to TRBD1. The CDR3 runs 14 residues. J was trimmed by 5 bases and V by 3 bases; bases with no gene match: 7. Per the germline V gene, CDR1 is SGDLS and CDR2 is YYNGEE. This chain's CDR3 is CASSAQRTGTEAFF. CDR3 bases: TGTGCCAGCAGCGCGCAAAGGACAGGAACTGAAGCTTTCTTT. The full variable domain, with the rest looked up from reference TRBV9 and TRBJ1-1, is DSGVTQTPKHLITATGQRVTLRCSPRSGDLSVYWYQQSLDQGLQFLIQYYNGEERAKGNILERFSAQQFPDLHSELNLSSLELGDSALYFCASSAQRTGTEAFFGQGTRLTVV.

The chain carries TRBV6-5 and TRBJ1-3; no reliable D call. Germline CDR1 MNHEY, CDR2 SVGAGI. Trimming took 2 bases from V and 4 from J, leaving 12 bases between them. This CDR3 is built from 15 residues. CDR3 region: CASSYANSGGNTIYF. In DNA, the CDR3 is TGTGCCAGCAGTTACGCTAATTCGGGGGGAAACACCATATATTTT.

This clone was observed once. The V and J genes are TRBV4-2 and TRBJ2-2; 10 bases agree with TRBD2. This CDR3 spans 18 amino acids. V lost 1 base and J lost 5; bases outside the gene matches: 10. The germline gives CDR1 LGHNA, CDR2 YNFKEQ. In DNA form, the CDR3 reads TGTGCCAGCAGCCAAGGACTAGCGGGCCAGTCCTTGACCGGGGAGCTGTTTTTT. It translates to CASSQGLAGQSLTGELFF.

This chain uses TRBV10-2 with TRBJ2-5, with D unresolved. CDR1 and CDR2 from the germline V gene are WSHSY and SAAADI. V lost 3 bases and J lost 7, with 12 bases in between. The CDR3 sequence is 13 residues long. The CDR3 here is CASSDPHSGTQYF. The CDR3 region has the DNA TGCGCCAGCAGTGACCCACACTCGGGGACCCAGTACTTC.

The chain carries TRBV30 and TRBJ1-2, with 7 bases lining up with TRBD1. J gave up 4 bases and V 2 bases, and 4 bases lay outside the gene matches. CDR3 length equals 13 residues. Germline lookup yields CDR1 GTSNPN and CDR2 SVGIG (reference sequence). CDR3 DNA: TGTGCCTGGAGTTCGGGGACAGCCTATGGCTACACCTTC. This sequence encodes CAWSSGTAYGYTF.

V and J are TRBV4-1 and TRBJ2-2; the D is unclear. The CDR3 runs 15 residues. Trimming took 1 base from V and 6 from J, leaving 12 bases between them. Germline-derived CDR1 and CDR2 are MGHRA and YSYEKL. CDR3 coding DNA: TGCGCCAGCAGCCAAGTTGCGCGAGCCTCCGGGGAGCTGTTTTTT. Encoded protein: CASSQVARASGELFF.